Each of the 3 T cell receptor beta chains below was sequenced from the same sample in a study of regulatory T cells in long-lasting Graves disease. According to the study, TCR beta libraries were built with iRepertoire HTBI primers and CDR3-region Arm-PCR. TCRdb re-called the multiplex PCR reads with MiXCR, one entry per CDR3 protein. The table has about 460,000 distinct CDR3 sequences, about 20% seen once. The sample's time point: persistent/refractory GD, antithyroid drugs over 5 years with positive TRAb. With RNA extracted from PBMCs as input, the TCR library was made. Here the sequenced sample was peripheral blood mononuclear cells (PBMCs), taken when the disease was refractory, from a patient treated with antithyroid drugs. These receptors all come from a female donor with Graves disease.

The CDR3 region is CASSSSLVSSYNEQFF. CDR3 sequence (DNA): TGTGCCAGCAGTTCATCCTTAGTGAGCTCCTACAATGAGCAGTTCTTC. The chain links TRBV28 to TRBJ2-1; D uncertain. This CDR3 has 16 amino acids. The V and J ends lost 4 bases and 0 bases respectively, with 13 bases between them. Germline values: CDR1 MDHEN, CDR2 SYDVKM.

This clonotype came up many times. The chain has TRBV11-3 and TRBJ1-1, with D possibly being TRBD1 (5 bases). The CDR3 length is 15 residues. V lost 5 bases to trimming and J lost 8 bases, with 21 bases between them. Germline CDR1 and CDR2: SGHNT and YENEEA. The CDR3 coding sequence is TGTGCCAGCAGCACGACCGGGACGGAGAATACAGAAGCTTTCTTT. Encoded protein: CASSTTGTENTEAFF.

In its sample, this clonotype was seen many times. The chain carries TRBV11-2 and TRBJ1-1; D is ambiguous. V lost 5 bases and J 5 bases, leaving 15 bases between the germline ends. This CDR3 spans 14 amino acids. In germline, CDR1 is SGHAT, CDR2 FQNNGV. CDR3 in amino acids: CASSPRNGRTEAFF. CDR3 coding DNA: TGTGCCAGCAGCCCCAGGAACGGGAGGACTGAAGCTTTCTTT.